Sequencing of this T cell receptor (beta chain) was carried out in a study of T cell responses to AZD1222 COVID-19 vaccine. The CDR3 consists of 14 residues. In germline, CDR1 is SEHNR, CDR2 FQNEAQ (reference sequence). Trimming stripped 3 bases from V and 0 bases from J, with 5 bases between. Clones were sequenced by immunoSEQ multiplex PCR, and TCRdb holds only the in-frame ones, with some missing. The table records under 130,000 clones, around 92% of them present only once. The chain joins TRBV7-9 to TRBJ1-4; D is unclear. The sample consisted of peripheral blood, taken on day 0 of AZD1222 vaccination. The clonotype comes from an adult in good health. In nucleotides, the CDR3 is TGTGCCAGCAGCTTGGCCGCAACTAATGAAAAACTGTTTTTT. This translates into CASSLAATNEKLFF.